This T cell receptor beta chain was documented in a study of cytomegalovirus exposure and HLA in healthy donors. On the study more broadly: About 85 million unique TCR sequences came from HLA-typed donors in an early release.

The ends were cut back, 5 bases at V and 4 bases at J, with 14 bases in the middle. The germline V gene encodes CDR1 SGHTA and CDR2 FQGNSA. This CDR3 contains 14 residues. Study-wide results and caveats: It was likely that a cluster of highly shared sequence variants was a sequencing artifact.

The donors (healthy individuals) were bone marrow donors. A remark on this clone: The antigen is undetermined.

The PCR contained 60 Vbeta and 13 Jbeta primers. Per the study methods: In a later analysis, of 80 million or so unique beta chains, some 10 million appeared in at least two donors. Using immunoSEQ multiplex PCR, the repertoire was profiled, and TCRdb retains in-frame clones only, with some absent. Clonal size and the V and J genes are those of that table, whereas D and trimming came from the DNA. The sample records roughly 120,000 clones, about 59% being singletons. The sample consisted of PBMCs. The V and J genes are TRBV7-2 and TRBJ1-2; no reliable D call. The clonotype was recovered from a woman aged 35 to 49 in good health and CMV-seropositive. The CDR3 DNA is TGTGCCAGCAGCCTACTCCCGGTTCTCTATGGCTACACCTTC. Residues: CASSLLPVLYGYTF.